Below, one T cell receptor beta chain is given with its context. This clonotype was picked up many times. Its recognized antigen is unknown. Qualities for individual bases were not recorded, and no much larger clone is one base off. To prepare the library, RACE was applied. The instrument given in TCRdb is NextSeq 500. Library preparation attached unique molecular identifiers to individual cDNA molecules for quantitative, reproducible TCR counting. Both TCR alpha and TCR beta chains were sequenced from each blood RNA sample. Concerning the study's data processing: Samples had a median of approximately 96,000 TCRs, with a range from roughly 23,224 to 750,000. V, J and CDR3 annotation of the TCR reads was carried out using the Decombinator software suite. For the PS versus PT1 abundance plots, all samples were subsampled to the same number of TCRs (28,000). TCRs were defined as expanded if absent before sensitization and observed at least eight times at the 2-week time point. The raw public reads went through TCRdb reprocessing: fastp at Q25, MiXCR clone calling, in-frame beta chains kept. Rows are unified per CDR3 protein, each entry keeping the most common DNA and genes. The V and J calls reflect TCRdb's pipeline rather than the authors' work. This sample comprises about 98,000 distinct CDR3 sequences, under 14% of them detected only once. About 3% of the sample comes from the top ten.

The sample comes from a study of human T cells and chemical hapten exposure (dated by TCRdb to the early 2020s). Some background on the complete study: For sensitization, 2% DPC in acetone was applied to a roughly 2 cm by roughly 2 cm area of upper inner arm skin. Weekly therapeutic DPC doses were additionally applied to the scalp of patients throughout the roughly 25-week study period. Patch testing was done on the upper back using Finn chambers containing 0.01% DPC, and results were scored after 6 days according to International Contact Dermatitis Research Group standards. The mostly female patient cohort included alopecia areata with under or over 50% scalp involvement, alopecia totalis and alopecia universalis. Libraries were combined into a pool for sequencing, and differences in TCR yield between samples came mainly from small differences in library volumes within the pool. In alopecia patients, the study followed how the peripheral blood TCR repertoire changed in vivo over primary and secondary sensitization to diphenylcyclopropenone (DPC), a hapten. Blood samples were taken from patients before sensitization (week 0) and at 2, 6 and about 24 weeks after DPC sensitization. Approximately 30 alopecia patients provided blood for TCR sequencing at one to four time points (pre-sensitization, 2, 6 and 24 weeks).

The sample's time point label is to be understood as: pre-sensitization, week 0. According to the study, the label for this sample's treatment or condition signals: therapeutic diphenylcyclopropenone sensitization with weekly scalp DPC. At every patch-test visit, the blood draw took place before the patch test was put on. Patients were eligible if aged 18 to 70, diagnosed with alopecia and judged suitable for DPC therapy, and pregnant patients were excluded. Unfractionated whole blood was collected in Tempus Blood RNA tubes, and total RNA was extracted from that blood. The paper as a whole reports these results and caveats: Expanded TCRs formed significantly more large CDR3 similarity clusters than pre-sensitization or healthy control sets, consistent with antigen-driven responses. After repeated subsampling, the strength of the expansion versus patch-test correlation and the threshold at which it became significant changed. Because all patients had alopecia, a presumed autoimmune disease, the immune response of the patients might differ from that of healthy individuals. The number of TCRs above 1 in 1000 frequency did not change with DPC sensitization; there was no evidence of global repertoire structure alterations. The number of PT1 expanded TCRs positively correlated with patch test score, significant at thresholds 8, 16 and 32 but not 4.

Taken from the germline V gene, the CDR1 and CDR2 loops are KGHSH and LQKENI. V drops 2 bases and J drops 6 bases, leaving 11 bases in between. The cysteine opens and the phenylalanine closes a CDR3 of 13 amino acids. Only CDR3 DNA is held: 39 bases, read in frame from base 1. The chain uses TRBV18 and TRBJ2-7; too little of a D gene remains to name it. Sequenced material: whole blood, taken in connection with sensitization to the hapten diphenylcyclopropenone (DPC). This clonotype originated in a woman aged 55-69 years with alopecia areata. Some clones in this sample may be carry-over from other donors' samples. The bases read TGTGCCAGCTCACCAGGTAGGACCCTCGAGCAGTACTTC. It translates as CASSPGRTLEQYF.